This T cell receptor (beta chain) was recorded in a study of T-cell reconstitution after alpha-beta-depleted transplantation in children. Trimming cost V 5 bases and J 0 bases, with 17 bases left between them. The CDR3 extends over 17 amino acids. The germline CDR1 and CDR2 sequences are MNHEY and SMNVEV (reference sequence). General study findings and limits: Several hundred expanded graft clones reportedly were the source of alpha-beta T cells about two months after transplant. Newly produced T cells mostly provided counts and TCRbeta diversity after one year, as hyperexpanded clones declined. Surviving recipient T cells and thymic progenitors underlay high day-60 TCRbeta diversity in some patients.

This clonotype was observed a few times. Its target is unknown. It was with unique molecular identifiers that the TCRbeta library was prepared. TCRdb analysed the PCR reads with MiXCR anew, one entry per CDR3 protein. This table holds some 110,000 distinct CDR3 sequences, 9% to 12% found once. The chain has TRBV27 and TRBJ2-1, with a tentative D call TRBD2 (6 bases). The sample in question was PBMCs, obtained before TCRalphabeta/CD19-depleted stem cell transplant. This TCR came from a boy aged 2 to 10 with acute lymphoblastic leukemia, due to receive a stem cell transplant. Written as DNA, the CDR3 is TGTGCCAGCAGTCCCCTTCCTAGCGTTAGCTCCTACAATGAGCAGTTCTTC. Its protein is CASSPLPSVSSYNEQFF.